These T cell receptor beta chains were read from a single sample in a study of cytomegalovirus exposure and HLA in healthy donors. Profiling relied on immunoSEQ multiplex PCR, and the TCRdb table lists in-frame clones only, not all of them. The data hold roughly 180,000 clones, with roughly 9.5% observed a single time. Material for sequencing was PBMCs. All receptors come from a woman aged 25 to 39 in good health and CMV-seropositive. The conserved cysteine and the conserved F or W are not part of the CDR3 here. Each record gives: V gene, CDR3 length, CDR3 protein.

>TRBV19|14
ASSSRRGVNTGELF
>TRBV7-3|14
ASSLTRASSYNEQF
>TRBV7-6|13
ASSLGPSGDYEQY
>TRBV5-6|10
ASSWTAAEAF
>TRBV7-8|12
ASSLGGVNQPQH
>TRBV6-1|14
ASSDPGGTSTDTQY
>TRBV27|15
ASSPRSRTGGTDTQY
>TRBV5-1|12
ASSQYAGGETQY
>TRBV10-1|13
ASRPTSLVYNEQF
>TRBV5-1|15
ASSLASGTGENEKLF
>TRBV6-5|13
ASSLGQGRTGELF
>TRBV5-3|11
ARSRSEEKGYT
>TRBV5-1|14
ASSVPWTAIQETQY
>TRBV30|14
AWRGGGGRQNNEQF
>TRBV2|11
ASSPGLVGEQY
>TRBV7-3|12
ASSLKVGADTQY
>TRBV2|14
ASRNEGFPYSYEQY
>TRBV2|14
ASSDRGRVSNQPQH
>TRBV6-1|12
ASSEFRENEKLF
>TRBV5-4|14
ASSLGSGRAVSEQF
>TRBV5-6|12
ASRGRGYGTEAF
>TRBV9|13
ASSVETGESYEQY